The clone carrying this T cell receptor (beta chain) has just a few counts. The sample is drawn from a study of T-cell memory formation after mild COVID-19. The CDR3 contains 16 residues. The V end was cut by 5 bases, the J end by 3 bases, with 16 bases between. Germline V gene lookup returns CDR1 SEHNR and CDR2 FQNEAQ (reference sequence). From the 5' RACE reads, TCRdb called clonotypes with MiXCR, one entry per CDR3 protein. The profile shows under 650,000 distinct CDR3 sequences, approximately 18% of them singletons. The sequenced sample was PBMCs or a T cell subset sorted from them (not recorded which). This chain uses TRBV7-9 with TRBJ2-2, with D perhaps TRBD1 (5 bases). This clonotype was obtained from an adult woman who had mild COVID-19 (a few samples of this study predate the infection). Cell type and time point are not known. The CDR3 region has the DNA TGTGCCAGCAGCCCGCCAGGGTTGGTCGACACCGGGGAGCTGTTTTTT. Its translation is CASSPPGLVDTGELFF.